The present T cell receptor (beta chain) was sequenced within a study of identical twins. TCRdb processed the 5' RACE reads anew with MiXCR; each CDR3 protein has one entry. Counted here are 640,000 or so distinct CDR3 sequences, 5.5% to 7.5% occurring once; the ten biggest clones make up 1.5% to 2%. Germline CDR1 reads LGHNA; CDR2 reads YNFKEQ. V lost 0 bases to trimming and J lost 4 bases, with 10 bases between them. This CDR3 spans 16 amino acids. This clonotype was seen a few times. The sequence was collected from a man between 18 and 35 years old in good health. The chain has TRBV4-2 and TRBJ2-6; no definite D call. Sequencing input: naive T cells sorted from blood. CDR3 region: CASSQDSLTGANVLTF. The CDR3 DNA is TGTGCCAGCAGCCAAGATTCCCTTACGGGGGCCAACGTCCTGACTTTC.